This T cell receptor (beta chain) was found in a study of cytomegalovirus exposure and HLA in healthy donors (dated by TCRdb to 2017 to 2019). The study in broad terms: In an earlier analysis of 550 to 750 of the donors, about 270 Gb of sequence data and 117 million unique TCR beta sequences from 180 million or so T cells were reported. An early release that covered more than 550 HLA-typed donors contained about 300 gigabases of sequencing data and 65 million to 100 million unique TCR sequences. Of the 398 genotyped donors, approximately 83% fell in the genetic ancestry cluster associated with self-reported Caucasian donors. The study was designed to test whether signatures of past pathogen exposure could be identified by cataloging public T cell receptors. The T cell repertoires of 550 to 850 subjects were profiled by immunosequencing and related to cytomegalovirus serostatus. Along with the approximately 700-subject first cohort, a separate validation cohort of over a hundred different subjects was used. To predict cytomegalovirus infection status, the study brought together high-throughput TCR immunosequencing, statistical association of individual TCRs with disease status, and machine learning. A later analysis re-analyzed previously published TCR beta repertoires from 666 donors and added high-resolution HLA genotyping to study TCR occurrence patterns. The later analysis used no new phenotypic data to find candidate immune exposures, relying instead on TCR beta sequences and their occurrence across donors. To decide whether each TCR beta V gene segment behaved as functional or pseudogenic, an earlier analysis of some 540 of the donors relied on high-throughput TCR beta sequencing. Donor age, sex, ethnicity and CMV serostatus were collected together with the repertoire data. A later genetic analysis used genome-wide SNP genotypes for about three fifths of the roughly 700 donors, treating that subset as a discovery cohort. All discovery cohort repertoires had been generated on a single sequencing platform. Both class I and class II loci were covered by HLA typing, at four-digit resolution. The number of donors typed differed by locus, with roughly 620-640 for A, B, C, DRB1 and DQB1, roughly 520 for DQA1, 600 to 610 for DPA1, and about 450 for DPB1. A few DR-DQ haplotypes were handled as single units for association and clustering because linkage in the cohort was strong. Among some 410 genotyped donors of the cohort, an average of approximately 220,000 unique TCR beta nucleotide sequences was sequenced per donor, of which approximately 18% were non-productive.

The method behind the library was the immunoSEQ multiplex PCR assay. The multiplex PCR relied on a mix of 60 forward primers for TCR Vbeta segments and 13 reverse primers for TCR Jbeta segments. A multiplex PCR assay on genomic DNA amplified the CDR3 region of rearranged TCR beta genes. On the Illumina HiSeq System, the amplified TCR beta libraries were sequenced as 87-base-pair reads. The paper's data handling went like this. In a later analysis, around 80 million unique TCR beta chains were counted across the 690 or so repertoires, and about 9.9 million of these chains were shared by at least two donors. A nearest-neighbor algorithm error-corrected the raw reads and collapsed the reads into unique sequences, merging closely related sequences to remove PCR and sequencing errors. To assign V, D and J gene segments, CDR3 sequences were aligned to IMGT reference sequences. Each retained sequence needed at least a six-nucleotide match to both a V gene segment and a J gene segment. Rearrangements were classified as productive when the CDR3 lacked stop codons and remained in frame with V and J, and all other rearrangements were classified as non-productive. Following IMGT convention, CDR3 was defined as the stretch from the second conserved V-encoded cysteine up to the conserved J-encoded phenylalanine. In an earlier analysis of roughly 580 of the donors, sequences lacking an unambiguous match to a single V gene segment were excluded. In an earlier analysis of 587 of the donors, a V segment was called functional when productive rearrangements were above 56.7%, and segregating when the standard deviation between donors exceeded 5%. A statistical classification framework was built for diagnosing cytomegalovirus status from the catalog of TCR beta chain sequences. In a later analysis, TCR nucleotide sequences were compared against IMGT/GENE-DB human TR gene sequences so that V and J genes could be assigned. A later analysis assigned CDR3 sequences and most-parsimonious VDJ recombination scenarios with the TCRdist pipeline. In a later analysis, each TCR beta chain was defined by its CDR3 amino acid sequence together with its V-gene family, and reads lacking a unique V-gene family were excluded. As a way to deal with suspected cross-contamination and a sequencing artifact, a later analysis dropped 450 to 600 nucleotide sequences that were highly shared and had low generation probability. In a later analysis, a clonal expansion index for each public chain was calculated from normalized within-repertoire ranks of inferred template counts. Generation probabilities in a later analysis came from a VDJ recombination model fitted to out-of-frame rearrangements, and those results were checked against IGoR. In a later analysis, TCR-TCR, TCR-HLA and TCR-CMV co-occurrence was scored with hypergeometric tests, and a repertoire-size bias correction was applied to TCR pairs. In a later analysis, false discovery rates were estimated by permuting HLA or CMV assignments 20 times. In a later analysis, co-occurring TCRs were grouped using DBSCAN, with TCRdist sequence similarity added in when clustering inside HLA-allele-positive subsets. Repertoires with fewer than 30,000 or more than 120,000 public chains were left out of co-occurrence clustering, as were a handful of repertoires with anomalous nucleotide sharing. Not all clones reach the TCRdb copy of this immuneACCESS table, which keeps in-frame sequences only. Checked studies attribute under half of the gap to unresolved V genes and leave the rest unexplained. V, J and clone size derive from that table, while D and trimming were established from the DNA sequence. For this sample the table gives fewer than 200,000 clones, of which approximately 80% were detected only once. The ten top clones hold 7.4% of the sample.

From V the trimming removes 9 bases and from J it removes 5 bases, while the gene matches leave 9 bases of the junction unaccounted for. The CDR3 starts with the cysteine, ends with the phenylalanine, and has 13 residues. Kept here is only the CDR3 DNA, which spans 39 bases and is read in frame from base 1. CDR1 MNHNS and CDR2 SASEGT were looked up in the germline V gene. About this clone: Its target antigen remains unknown. The sample holds no much larger clone one base away, and base qualities are not on file.

The cohort comprised more than 550 healthy bone marrow donors. Cohort members were all nominally healthy when sampled, although unrecorded immune exposures were likely present. The donor was CMV seropositive and belonged to the group of a few hundred seropositive cohort members. A peripheral blood sample was provided by each donor, and peripheral blood mononuclear cells were used for TCR beta sequencing. Genomic DNA was extracted from the blood cell samples with the Qiagen DNeasy Blood Extraction Kit. General study outcomes and caveats: CMV serostatus was the only immune exposure information available for the cohort. Linkage disequilibrium might explain the correlated functional status among segregating V segments, but an unknown experimental factor could not be ruled out. Most TCR sequences were seen in very few donors, while some public TCRs were found in many individuals. According to a later analysis, most CMV-associated TCR beta chains appeared to be HLA-restricted, and the HLA associations seemed to be driven largely by CMV exposure. The earlier analysis of 587 of the donors excluded 15 to 20 rarely observed V segments, including chromosome 9 orphons, because counts were too low. Assigning TCR associations to individual alleles was difficult when HLA alleles, especially DR and DQ, strongly co-occurred. In a later analysis, several top co-occurrence clusters were reported to appear linked to parvovirus B19, influenza, CMV and Epstein-Barr virus. At a false discovery rate of 0.05, a later analysis linked around 15,000 TCR beta sequences to specific HLA alleles. An earlier analysis of approximately 500 of the donors showed that most TCR beta V segments appeared in productive rearrangements either about 90% or about 30% of the time, which broadly matched IMGT annotations. In vitro tests confirmed that a few of the cytomegalovirus-associated TCR beta chains recognize cytomegalovirus antigens. A total of 150 or so TCR beta chains were listed by the study as associated with cytomegalovirus. The presence/absence analyses assumed that sequencing depth was roughly uniform across donors, and that assumption may not be true. A later analysis found that HLA-associated TCR beta chains were more clonally expanded and had lower generation probabilities than equally common non-associated chains. Because HLA typing was unavailable for some donors at each locus, only the typed subset was used in association tests. Only TCR beta chains were sequenced in this cohort, and the absence of alpha or paired-chain data limited detectable features. Compared with the roughly 700-donor mean, donors in an Asian-associated ancestry cluster had fewer N-insertions in productive TCRs, according to a later genetic analysis. It was suggested by the authors that the approach could potentially be generalized to other disease states and immunological phenotypes. A later analysis found that TCR association rates varied across HLA loci, with DRB1 alleles showing the most associated TCRs and HLA-C alleles the fewest. A cluster of highly shared sequence variants was judged likely to represent a technical artifact of the sequencing pipeline. The classifier was reported to diagnose cytomegalovirus status with high specificity and sensitivity in both the original cohort and the validation cohort. A further reported finding was that TCR beta sequences accurately predicted the HLA-A and HLA-B alleles for most subjects in the first cohort. Some IMGT-functional V segments, including TRBV6-2 and TRBV6-3, could not be told apart with the 87-base-pair reads, so those segments were excluded. A later genetic analysis associated a missense DCLRE1C variant with V-gene and J-gene trimming of TCR beta chains, and an independent cohort replicated the association.

This TCR derives from a male donor in good health and CMV-seropositive. Here the chain combines TRBV6-1 and TRBJ1-2; TRBD1 matches 7 bases in the middle. Sequencing input: PBMCs. In nucleotides, the sequence is TGTGCCAGTTGGGACAGAGCAGGGTATGGCTACACCTTC. This gives the protein CASWDRAGYGYTF.